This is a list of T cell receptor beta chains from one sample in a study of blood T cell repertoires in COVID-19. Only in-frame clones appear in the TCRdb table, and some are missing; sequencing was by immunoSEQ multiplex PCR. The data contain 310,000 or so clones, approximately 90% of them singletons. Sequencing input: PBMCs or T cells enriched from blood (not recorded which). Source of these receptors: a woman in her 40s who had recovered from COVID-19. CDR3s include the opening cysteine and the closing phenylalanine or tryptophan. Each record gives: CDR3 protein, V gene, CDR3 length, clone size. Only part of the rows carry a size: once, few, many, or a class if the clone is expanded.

CASSSDTIDGYTF,TRBV28,13,NA
CSVESGTGIGGYTF,TRBV29-1,14,NA
CASSQAGLAGYNEQFF,TRBV4-3,16,NA
CASSPSKDTQYF,TRBV12-3/TRBV12-4,12,NA
CASSLGGDEQFF,TRBV7-9,12,NA
CASSWDRGGSYNSPLHF,TRBV28,17,once
CATSDLRGGTSQETQYF,TRBV24-1,17,NA
CASSHGAEYNEQFF,TRBV27,14,NA
CASSGRDQPNTEAFF,TRBV5-1,15,NA
CASSRDSFYEQYF,TRBV3-1/TRBV3-2,13,NA
CASSPTLGASYGYTF,TRBV5-1,15,NA
CASRQGAQSWPQHF,TRBV27,14,NA
CASRELAGGYNEQFF,TRBV2,15,NA
CASSFSGEQYF,TRBV5-4,11,NA
CATTSGMNTEAFF,TRBV18,13,NA
CASGNNEQFF,TRBV2,10,NA
CASSSGLMNTEAFF,TRBV27,14,NA
CASSFLLGQGDQETQYF,TRBV7-9,17,few
CASSTITPNTEAFF,TRBV7-9,14,NA
CASSLGQGSETQYF,TRBV7-7,14,NA
CASSLQGAYEQYF,TRBV28,13,NA
CASRAGTSASYEQYF,TRBV28,15,NA
CASSQAGLAGVYEQFF,TRBV4-3,16,NA
CATSDPGTGGVAQYF,TRBV24-1,15,NA
CATSDPFAGGINEQFF,TRBV24-1,16,NA
CASSLAGGEKLFF,TRBV7-8,13,NA
CASSHSYNEQFF,TRBV3-1/TRBV3-2,12,NA
CASSYGSRTGTSGLF,TRBV6-6,15,NA
CASSEQGFDGYTF,TRBV2,13,NA
CASSPIAGGSYEQYF,TRBV7-6,15,NA
CASSFRGSTLHF,TRBV27,12,NA
CASSPRAGAVYTGELFF,TRBV18,17,NA
CAWSVSGGQGRGYTF,TRBV30,15,NA
CSASAGSNQPQHF,TRBV20-1,13,NA
CASSSGQINSYEQYF,TRBV5-1,15,NA
CSVDTGQGAGKQYF,TRBV29-1,14,NA
CASSLDRLGWETQYF,TRBV28,15,NA
CASGGLADEETQYF,TRBV6-6,14,NA
CASRQGTNEKLFF,TRBV5-4,13,once
CASSLGAAVAGGAGTGELFF,TRBV7-6,20,NA
CASSIGPGYEQYF,TRBV19,13,NA
CASSSAGVSLRGYTF,TRBV7-2,15,NA
CASSLDSGTGELFF,TRBV5-4,14,NA
CASSLREAKANEQFF,TRBV27,15,NA
CASNFIAGRQGDNEQFF,TRBV11-2,17,NA
CASSIVGRGDSNQPQHF,TRBV19,17,NA
CASSTPGGLGTDTQYF,TRBV5-6,16,NA
CASTGQGNYEQYF,TRBV28,13,few
CASSDPPGEQYF,TRBV19,12,NA
CASSPSTVLPYEQYF,TRBV19,15,NA
CASSLTGSSTRQYF,TRBV5-1,14,once
CASSSTLAGGPHEQYF,TRBV28,16,NA
CASSLSRQGGTDTQYF,TRBV27,16,NA
CASSFAGRRRDEQFF,TRBV5-6,15,NA